Listed here is a single T cell receptor (beta chain). Antigen: not known. Both 60 Vbeta primers and 13 Jbeta primers went into the PCR. As originally analysed: Later reanalysis found about 78 million unique TCR beta chains, roughly 10 million of them shared. Method: immunoSEQ multiplex PCR; TCRdb's copy keeps in-frame clones and lacks some. The DNA was the basis for D and trimming; V, J and clone size are from that table. The sample carries fewer than 200,000 clones, 60% to 80% recorded once. J lost 6 bases, V lost 6 bases, and 12 bases had no gene match. The CDR3 loop spans 15 amino acids. The germline V gene encodes CDR1 MNHEY and CDR2 SVGAGI. The source of the sample is a study of cytomegalovirus exposure and HLA in healthy donors. Study findings and constraints: Cytomegalovirus association was listed for 170 or so TCR beta chains. In vitro testing confirmed a few CMV-associated chains as specific for CMV antigens.

The V and J genes are TRBV6-5 and TRBJ2-7; TRBD2 aligns across 9 bases. The sample was PBMCs. This TCR was recovered from a male donor in good health and CMV-seronegative. CDR3: CASSLGASGKFEQYF. In DNA, the CDR3 is TGTGCCAGCAGCCTTGGGGCTAGCGGGAAATTCGAGCAGTACTTC.